The 15 T cell receptor beta chains listed next were all sequenced from one sample in a study of Tregs in tolerant kidney transplant recipients. Some clones are missing from TCRdb's copy, which holds only in-frame ones; the method was immunoSEQ multiplex PCR. The repertoire holds some 57,000 clones, with around 90% as singletons. The nonmyeloablative bone marrow transplants came from related graft donors, with transient mixed chimerism. Here the sequenced sample was CD8+ T cells from blood (PBMCs), taken 24 months after the transplant. Receptors originate from a human patient who received a combined kidney and bone marrow transplant. Certain T cells may be donor cells from the graft.

This clone was detected only once. The rearrangement links TRBV5-1 to TRBJ2-4; TRBD2 might be the D (6 bases). The V gene's germline CDR1 is SGHRS and CDR2 YFSETQ. Trimming cost V 0 bases and J 1 base, with 20 bases left between them. The CDR3 contains 19 residues. The CDR3 nucleotides are TGCGCCAGCAGCTTGGGACTCGGCGGGATTTCAGGGGCCAAAAACATTCAGTACTTC. It specifies CASSLGLGGISGAKNIQYF.

Comment on this clone: One junction end does not reproduce the germline sequence, and a read error may be involved. The chain uses TRBV7-2 and TRBJ2-5; D remains ambiguous. Germline V lookup: CDR1 SGHTA, CDR2 FQGNSA. CDR3 length equals 12 residues. DNA for the CDR3: TGTGCCAGCAGCTTACACCAGGAGACCCAGTACTTC. The encoded protein is CASSLHQETQYF.

V usage is TRBV7-2 and J usage is TRBJ1-1, with D tentatively TRBD1 (5 bases). There are 15 residues in the CDR3. Germline V gene lookup returns CDR1 SGHTA and CDR2 FQGNSA. V gave up 5 bases and J gave up 0 bases, with 13 bases separating them. The CDR3 protein is CASSPRQTVNTEAFF. The DNA of the CDR3 is TGTGCCAGCAGCCCCCGACAGACCGTGAACACTGAAGCTTTCTTT.

This chain uses TRBV7-9 with TRBJ2-3; D is possibly TRBD2 (5 bases). Germline assignment: CDR1 SEHNR and CDR2 FQNEAQ (reference sequence). With 3 bases removed from V and 4 bases from J, the gap between germline ends came to 20 bases. This CDR3 is built from 17 residues. The CDR3 protein is CASSLFGPDPRADTQYF. The CDR3 DNA is TGTGCCAGCAGCTTGTTTGGCCCGGACCCGCGGGCAGATACGCAGTATTTT.

This clone occurred once. This chain joins TRBV10-1 and TRBJ2-1, with TRBD2 matching 10 bases. Unmatched junction bases numbered 7, after V lost 7 bases and J lost 4 bases. This CDR3 is built from 15 residues. Germline CDR1 WNHNN, CDR2 SYGVQD (reference sequence). The CDR3 loop is CASTRLAGVYNEQFF. The DNA for the CDR3 is TGCGCCAGCACGAGGCTAGCGGGGGTATACAATGAGCAGTTCTTC.

This chain uses TRBV5-4 with TRBJ2-2; the D gene is possibly TRBD2 (6 bases). This CDR3 spans 16 amino acids. Germline CDR1 SGHNT, CDR2 YYREEE (reference sequence). Trimming removed 5 bases from V and 9 bases from J, with 23 bases in between. CDR3 in DNA: TGTGCCAGCAGTTTTAGTAGCGGCAGGGTCTTTCGGGAGCTGTTTTTT. As protein: CASSFSSGRVFRELFF.

Here the CDR3 reads CASSPEGYGYTF. The CDR3 coding sequence is TGTGCCAGCTCACCGGAGGGCTATGGCTACACCTTC. V usage is TRBV18 and J usage is TRBJ1-2; no clear D gene. Germline CDR1 KGHSH, CDR2 LQKENI. The CDR3 extends over 12 amino acids. V was pared by 3 bases and J by 4 bases, with 6 bases between.

The chain employs TRBV9 and TRBJ2-1; D unclear. Germline V gene lookup returns CDR1 SGDLS and CDR2 YYNGEE. Between the trimmed V and J ends, which lost 4 bases and 0 bases, there was a span of 23 bases. The CDR3 consists of 19 residues. CDR3 loop: CASSHSSLHLVSSYNEQFF. CDR3 DNA: TGTGCCAGCAGCCATTCAAGTCTCCACCTAGTGAGCTCCTACAATGAGCAGTTCTTC.

This rearrangement joins TRBV27 to TRBJ2-7; 10 bases are a match to TRBD1. The CDR3 loop spans 13 amino acids. V gave up 6 bases and J gave up 9 bases; unmatched junction bases: 8. Germline assignment: CDR1 MNHEY and CDR2 SMNVEV (reference sequence). The DNA for the CDR3 is TGTGCCAGCAGCCACGGGACAGGGGAGGGGCAGTACTTC. The encoded protein is CASSHGTGEGQYF.

J is TRBJ1-5 and V is TRBV19, with 12 bases that match TRBD1. Trimming took 6 bases from V and 4 from J; bases not matched to a gene: 7. Germline V gene lookup returns CDR1 LNHDA and CDR2 SQIVND (reference sequence). The CDR3 sequence is 16 residues long. CDR3 bases: TGTGCCAGTAGCTTGGGGACAGGGGGCGCGAATCAGCCCCAGCATTTT. Translated, it gives CASSLGTGGANQPQHF.

The rearrangement links TRBV7-9 to TRBJ2-7, with 9 bases matching TRBD2. CDR1 and CDR2 (germline): SEHNR, FQNEAQ (reference sequence). J gave up 3 bases and V 6 bases, and 9 bases lay outside the gene matches. The CDR3 is 15 residues long. CDR3 protein: CASSQISGRHYEQYF. CDR3 nucleotide sequence: TGTGCCAGCAGTCAAATTAGCGGGAGACACTACGAGCAGTACTTC.

The J gene is TRBJ2-2, the V gene TRBV9, with D uncertain. V shed 0 bases and J shed 2 bases, with 11 bases lying between them. This CDR3 has 16 amino acids. The germline V gene encodes CDR1 SGDLS and CDR2 YYNGEE. CDR3 DNA sequence: TGTGCCAGCAGCGTAGTCTCCAGACTCAACACCGGGGAGCTGTTTTTT. Its protein is CASSVVSRLNTGELFF.

This sequence joins TRBV7-9 and TRBJ2-7; 9 bases agree with TRBD1. The germline V gene has CDR1 SEHNR and CDR2 FQNEAQ (reference sequence). The junction had 14 bases not matched to a gene; V was cut back by 4 bases and J by 13 bases. The CDR3 length is 14 residues. DNA for the CDR3: TGTGCCAGCAGCTACGCGGGACAGGGTGGGGGTAAATACTTC. Its translation: CASSYAGQGGGKYF.

This chain uses TRBV10-3 with TRBJ2-5; the D gene is possibly TRBD1 (6 bases). The CDR3 totals 13 residues. Trimming took off 6 bases at V and 1 base at J, with 9 bases between the two ends. CDR1 and CDR2 from the germline V gene are ENHRY and SYGVKD. Here the CDR3 reads CAIRDSRQETQYF. Here the CDR3 DNA reads TGTGCCATCAGGGACAGCCGCCAAGAGACCCAGTACTTC.

V is TRBV27 and J is TRBJ2-1; 9 bases are a match to TRBD1. Germline loops: CDR1 MNHEY, CDR2 SMNVEV (reference sequence). V was clipped by 6 bases and J by 8 bases; unmatched bases: 8. The CDR3 extends over 14 amino acids. The CDR3 DNA follows: TGTGCCAGCAGCGTGGGACAGGGTAGCGATGAGCAGTTCTTC. The encoded protein is CASSVGQGSDEQFF.